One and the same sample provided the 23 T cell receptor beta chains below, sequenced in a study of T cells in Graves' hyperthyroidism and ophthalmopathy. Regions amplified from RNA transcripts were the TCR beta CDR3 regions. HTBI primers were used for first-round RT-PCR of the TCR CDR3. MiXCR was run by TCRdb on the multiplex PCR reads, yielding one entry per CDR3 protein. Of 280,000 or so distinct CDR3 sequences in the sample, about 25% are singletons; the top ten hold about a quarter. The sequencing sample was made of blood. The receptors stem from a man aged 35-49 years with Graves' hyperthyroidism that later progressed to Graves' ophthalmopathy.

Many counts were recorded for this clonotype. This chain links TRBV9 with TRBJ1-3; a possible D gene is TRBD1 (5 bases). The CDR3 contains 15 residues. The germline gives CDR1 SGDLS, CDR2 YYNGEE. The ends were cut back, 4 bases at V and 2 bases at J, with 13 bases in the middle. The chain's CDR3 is CASSSLGVPGNTIYF. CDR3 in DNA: TGTGCCAGCAGCTCATTAGGGGTTCCTGGAAACACCATATATTTT.

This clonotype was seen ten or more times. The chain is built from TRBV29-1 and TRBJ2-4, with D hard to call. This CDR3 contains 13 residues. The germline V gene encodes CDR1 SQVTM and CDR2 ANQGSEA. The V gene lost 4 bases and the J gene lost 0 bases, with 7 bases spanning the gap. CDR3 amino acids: CSVGPLAKNIQYF. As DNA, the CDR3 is TGCAGCGTTGGGCCCCTAGCCAAAAACATTCAGTACTTC.

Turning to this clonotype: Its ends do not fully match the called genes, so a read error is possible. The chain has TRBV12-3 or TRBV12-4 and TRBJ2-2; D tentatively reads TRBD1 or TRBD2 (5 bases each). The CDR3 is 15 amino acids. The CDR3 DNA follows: TGTGCCAGCAGTTTAGAGGGACGAGCCACCGGAGAGCTGTTTTTT. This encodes CASSLEGRATGELFF.

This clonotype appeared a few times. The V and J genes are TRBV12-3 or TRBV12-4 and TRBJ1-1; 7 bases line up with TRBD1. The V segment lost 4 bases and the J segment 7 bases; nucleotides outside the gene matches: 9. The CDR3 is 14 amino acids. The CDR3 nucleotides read TGTGCCAGCAGTTCCTTGACAGGGTATGGTGAAGCTTTCTTT. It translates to CASSSLTGYGEAFF.

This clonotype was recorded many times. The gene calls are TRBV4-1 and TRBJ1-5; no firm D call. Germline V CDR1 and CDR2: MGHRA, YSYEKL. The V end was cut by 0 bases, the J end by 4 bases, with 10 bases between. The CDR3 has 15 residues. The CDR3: CASSQDPAANQPQHF. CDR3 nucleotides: TGCGCCAGCAGCCAAGACCCCGCAGCGAATCAGCCCCAGCATTTT.

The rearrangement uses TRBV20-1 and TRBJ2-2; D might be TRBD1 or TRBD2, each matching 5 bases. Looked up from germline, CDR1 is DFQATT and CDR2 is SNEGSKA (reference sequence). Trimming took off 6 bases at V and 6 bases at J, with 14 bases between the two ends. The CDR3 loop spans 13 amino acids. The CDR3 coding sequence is TGCAGTGCCAAAGTGAGGGGCCCCGGGGAGCTGTTTTTT. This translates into CSAKVRGPGELFF.

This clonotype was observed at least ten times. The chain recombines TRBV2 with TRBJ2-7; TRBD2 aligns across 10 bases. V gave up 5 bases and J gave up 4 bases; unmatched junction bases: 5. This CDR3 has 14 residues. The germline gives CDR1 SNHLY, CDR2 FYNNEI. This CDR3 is CASSISGRAYEQYF. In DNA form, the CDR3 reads TGTGCCAGCAGTATAAGCGGGAGGGCGTACGAGCAGTACTTC.

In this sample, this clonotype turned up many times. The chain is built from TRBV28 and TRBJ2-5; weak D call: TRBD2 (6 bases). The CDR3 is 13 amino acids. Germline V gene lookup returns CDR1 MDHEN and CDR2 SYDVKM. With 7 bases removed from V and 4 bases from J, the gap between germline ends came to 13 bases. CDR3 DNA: TGTGCCAGCAACCCGGGAGAACGAGAGACCCAGTACTTC. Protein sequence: CASNPGERETQYF.

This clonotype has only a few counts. The CDR3 loop is CASRIDRDRDTEAFF. CDR3 in DNA: TGTGCCAGCAGAATAGACCGGGACAGGGACACTGAAGCTTTCTTT. The chain employs TRBV12-3 or TRBV12-4 and TRBJ1-1, with 9 bases lining up with TRBD1. The trim removed 6 bases at V and 3 bases at J, leaving 8 bases unmatched. The CDR3 runs to 15 residues.

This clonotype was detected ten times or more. The CDR3 nucleotides are TGTGCCAGCAGCCCACAGGGCACTGAAGCTTTCTTT. It encodes CASSPQGTEAFF. The chain combines TRBV7-9 with TRBJ1-1, with a tentative D call TRBD1 (6 bases). CDR1 and CDR2 (germline): SEHNR, FQNEAQ (reference sequence). V lost 5 bases and J lost 4, with 8 bases in between. The CDR3 is 12 residues long.

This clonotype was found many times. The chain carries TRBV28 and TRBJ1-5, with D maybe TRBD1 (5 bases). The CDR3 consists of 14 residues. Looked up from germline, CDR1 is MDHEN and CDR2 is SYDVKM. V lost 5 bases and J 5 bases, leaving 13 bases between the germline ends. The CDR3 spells CASSPTRQYQPQHF. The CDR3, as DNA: TGTGCCAGCAGTCCAACTAGACAGTATCAGCCCCAGCATTTT.

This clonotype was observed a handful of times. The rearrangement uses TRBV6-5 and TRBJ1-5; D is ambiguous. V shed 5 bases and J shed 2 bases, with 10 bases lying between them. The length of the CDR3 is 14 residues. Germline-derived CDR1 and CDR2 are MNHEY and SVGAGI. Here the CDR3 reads CASSLERGNQPQHF. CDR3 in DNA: TGTGCCAGCAGTCTCGAGCGAGGCAATCAGCCCCAGCATTTT.

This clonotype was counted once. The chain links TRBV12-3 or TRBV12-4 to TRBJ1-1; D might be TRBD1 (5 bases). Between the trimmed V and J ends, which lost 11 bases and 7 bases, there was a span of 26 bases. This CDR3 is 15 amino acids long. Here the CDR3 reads CAPREERGSLIEAFF. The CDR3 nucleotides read TGTGCCCCCAGGGAGGAGCGGGGGTCGTTGATTGAAGCTTTCTTT.

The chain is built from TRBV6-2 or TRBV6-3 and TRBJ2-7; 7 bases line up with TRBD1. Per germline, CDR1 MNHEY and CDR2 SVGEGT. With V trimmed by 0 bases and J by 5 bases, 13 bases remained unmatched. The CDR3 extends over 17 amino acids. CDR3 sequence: CASSYSPPGTVLNEQYF. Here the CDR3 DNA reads TGTGCCAGCAGTTACTCGCCCCCCGGGACAGTTCTTAACGAGCAGTACTTC.

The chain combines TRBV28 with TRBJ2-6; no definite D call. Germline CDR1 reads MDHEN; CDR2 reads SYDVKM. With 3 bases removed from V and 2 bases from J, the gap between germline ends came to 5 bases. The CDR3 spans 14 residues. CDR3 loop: CASSFGTGANVLTF. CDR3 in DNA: TGTGCCAGCAGTTTTGGTACTGGGGCCAACGTCCTGACTTTC.

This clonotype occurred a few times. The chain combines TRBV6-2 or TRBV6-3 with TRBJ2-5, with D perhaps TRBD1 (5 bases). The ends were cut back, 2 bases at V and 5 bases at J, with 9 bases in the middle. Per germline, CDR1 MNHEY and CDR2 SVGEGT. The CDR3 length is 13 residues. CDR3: CASSYSRAETQYF. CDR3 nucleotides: TGTGCCAGCAGTTACAGCAGGGCGGAGACCCAGTACTTC.

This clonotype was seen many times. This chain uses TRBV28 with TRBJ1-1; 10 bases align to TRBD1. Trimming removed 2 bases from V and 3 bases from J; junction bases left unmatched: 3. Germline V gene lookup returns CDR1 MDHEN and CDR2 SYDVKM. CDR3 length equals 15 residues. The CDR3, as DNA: TGTGCCAGCAGTTTAACGACAGGGGGCTACACTGAAGCTTTCTTT. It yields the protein CASSLTTGGYTEAFF.

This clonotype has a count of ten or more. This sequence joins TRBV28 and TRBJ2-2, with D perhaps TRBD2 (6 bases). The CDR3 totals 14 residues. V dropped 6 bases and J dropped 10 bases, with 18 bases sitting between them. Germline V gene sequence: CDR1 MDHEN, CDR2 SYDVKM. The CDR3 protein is CASSSGLMPPELFF. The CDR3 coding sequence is TGTGCCAGCAGCTCGGGACTCATGCCCCCGGAGCTGTTTTTT.

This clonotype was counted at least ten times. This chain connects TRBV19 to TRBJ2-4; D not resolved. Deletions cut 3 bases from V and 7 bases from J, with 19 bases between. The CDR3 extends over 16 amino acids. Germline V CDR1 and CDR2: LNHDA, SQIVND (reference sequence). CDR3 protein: CASSISGFDIWNIQYF. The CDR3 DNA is TGTGCCAGTAGTATCTCCGGGTTCGACATTTGGAACATTCAGTACTTC.

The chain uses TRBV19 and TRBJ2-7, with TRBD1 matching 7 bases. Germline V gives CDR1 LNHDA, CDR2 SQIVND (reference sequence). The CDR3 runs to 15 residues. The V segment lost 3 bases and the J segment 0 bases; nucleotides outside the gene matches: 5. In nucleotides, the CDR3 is TGTGCCAGTAGTATGGACAGGTCTAGCTCCTACGAGCAGTACTTC. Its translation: CASSMDRSSSYEQYF.

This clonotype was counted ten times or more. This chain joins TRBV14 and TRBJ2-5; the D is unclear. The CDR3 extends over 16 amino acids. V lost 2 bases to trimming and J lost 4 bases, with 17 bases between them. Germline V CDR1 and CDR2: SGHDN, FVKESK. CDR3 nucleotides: TGTGCCAGCAGCCAACGAAACCGAAATTCGGGAGAGACCCAGTACTTC. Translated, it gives CASSQRNRNSGETQYF.

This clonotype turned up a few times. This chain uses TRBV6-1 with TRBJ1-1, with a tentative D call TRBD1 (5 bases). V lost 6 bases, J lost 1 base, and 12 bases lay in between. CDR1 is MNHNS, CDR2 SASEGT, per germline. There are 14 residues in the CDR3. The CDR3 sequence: CASSVFTGNTEAFF. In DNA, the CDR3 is TGTGCCAGCAGCGTCTTTACAGGGAACACTGAAGCTTTCTTT.

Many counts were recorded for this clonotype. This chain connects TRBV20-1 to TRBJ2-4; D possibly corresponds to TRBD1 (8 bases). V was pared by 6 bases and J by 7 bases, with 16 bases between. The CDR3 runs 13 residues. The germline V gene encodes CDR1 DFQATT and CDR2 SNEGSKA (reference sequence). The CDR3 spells CSALAQGGNIQYF. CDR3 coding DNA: TGCAGTGCGCTAGCACAGGGGGGGAACATTCAGTACTTC.